This entry lists 21 T cell receptor beta chains sequenced from one sample in a study of shared clonotypes between healthy human individuals (TCRdb year 2020). The receptor library was made with the immunoSEQ multiplex PCR assay. The clones in this table, taken by TCRdb from immuneACCESS, are in-frame only. Not every clone is retained; where verified, under half of the shortfall comes from an unresolved V gene, and the cause of the rest is unknown. In this sample the table shows about a million clones, more than 65% of which occur a single time. Of the sample, about 1.5% is held by the ten largest clones. Specimen: memory CD4+ T cells sorted from blood. This specimen's cell subset or site label, interpreted: CD45RA-negative fraction. These receptors were taken from a young man in good health.

V and J are TRBV2 and TRBJ2-5; 9 bases align to TRBD1. The CDR3 runs 15 residues. CDR1 is SNHLY, CDR2 FYNNEI, per germline. V was clipped by 6 bases and J by 5 bases; unmatched bases: 10. The CDR3 DNA sequence: TGTGCCAGCAGCGCCTCCGGGACAGGGTCCGAGACCCAGTACTTC. This sequence encodes CASSASGTGSETQYF.

The chain carries TRBV4-1 and TRBJ2-1; the match to TRBD2 covers 8 bases. Trimming at V came to 6 bases and at J to 8 bases, leaving 15 bases not matched to a gene. Germline CDR1 MGHRA, CDR2 YSYEKL. The CDR3 is 16 amino acids. The CDR3 sequence: CASRPLGREAGDEQFF. CDR3 sequence (DNA): TGCGCCAGCAGGCCTTTGGGGCGGGAGGCTGGGGATGAGCAGTTCTTC.

The genes are TRBV5-8 and TRBJ1-6; no firm D call. The germline CDR1 and CDR2 sequences are SGHTS and YDEGEE. V was clipped by 4 bases and J by 11 bases, with 16 bases between them. The CDR3 has 14 amino acids. CDR3 region: CASSRSGNLPPLHF. In nucleotides, the CDR3 is TGTGCCAGCAGCCGAAGTGGGAATTTGCCACCCCTCCACTTT.

This clone turned up a few times. CDR3 protein: CASSTQVAGNRGRETQYF. Here the CDR3 DNA reads TGCGCCAGCAGCACCCAGGTAGCCGGAAATAGGGGTCGGGAGACCCAGTACTTC. The chain links TRBV5-1 to TRBJ2-5; D is perhaps TRBD1 (5 bases). V lost 4 bases, J lost 5 bases, and 27 bases lay in between. There are 18 residues in the CDR3. Germline values: CDR1 SGHRS, CDR2 YFSETQ.

This chain's CDR3 is CASSEGSNVRGRNTIYF. For the CDR3, the DNA is TGTGCCAGCAGTGAAGGGTCTAACGTTAGGGGAAGAAACACCATATATTTT. The J gene is TRBJ1-3, the V gene TRBV25-1, with D perhaps matching TRBD1 (5 bases). The ends were cut back, 2 bases at V and 5 bases at J, with 19 bases in the middle. The CDR3 sequence is 17 residues long. Germline V gene sequence: CDR1 MGHDK, CDR2 SYGVNS.

V usage is TRBV7-2 and J usage is TRBJ1-6; D is perhaps TRBD1 (6 bases). Per germline, CDR1 SGHTA and CDR2 FQGNSA. The CDR3 totals 15 residues. Between the trimmed V and J ends, which lost 4 bases and 9 bases, there was a span of 16 bases. CDR3 sequence: CASSSPRQGISPLHF. DNA for the CDR3: TGTGCCAGCAGCTCCCCCCGGCAGGGGATTTCACCCCTCCACTTT.

The chain couples TRBV11-2 to TRBJ1-2, with D possibly being TRBD1 (6 bases). The germline gives CDR1 SGHAT, CDR2 FQNNGV. Trimming removed 5 bases at V and 1 base at J, with 11 bases between. There are 14 residues in the CDR3. The CDR3 region is CASSRDTYNYGYTF. The CDR3 bases are TGTGCCAGCAGCAGGGACACCTATAACTATGGCTACACCTTC.

A remark on this clone: The same CDR3 is also encoded by other DNA sequences in this sample. The genes are TRBV6-5 and TRBJ2-7; D may be TRBD1 or TRBD2 (7 bases each). Trimming removed 0 bases from V and 4 bases from J, with 13 bases in between. From germline, CDR1 is MNHEY and CDR2 SVGAGI. The CDR3 is made up of 15 amino acids. Here the CDR3 reads CASSYSTRGGYEQYF. The CDR3 nucleotides read TGTGCCAGCAGTTACTCGACCAGGGGGGGGTACGAGCAGTACTTC.

V is TRBV11-2 and J is TRBJ2-1, with 10 bases lining up with TRBD1. V lost 1 base and J lost 12; bases outside the gene matches: 6. The CDR3 spans 14 residues. Germline V gene lookup returns CDR1 SGHAT and CDR2 FQNNGV. CDR3 residues: CASSLAPGTGVQFF. The CDR3 DNA follows: TGTGCCAGCAGCTTAGCCCCCGGGACAGGGGTGCAGTTCTTC.

V is TRBV5-1 and J is TRBJ1-1, with D tentatively TRBD1 (6 bases). CDR1 is SGHRS, CDR2 YFSETQ, per germline. Trimming took 1 base from V and 6 from J, leaving 13 bases between them. CDR3 length equals 14 residues. Here the CDR3 reads CASSLTGYPAEAFF. The CDR3 region has the DNA TGCGCCAGCAGCTTGACAGGGTATCCTGCTGAAGCTTTCTTT.

This clone showed up just a few times. The rearrangement joins TRBV28 to TRBJ2-7, with no clear D. CDR1 is MDHEN, CDR2 SYDVKM, per germline. The V gene lost 5 bases and the J gene lost 3 bases, with 11 bases spanning the gap. This CDR3 region has 13 residues. CDR3 nucleotide sequence: TGTGCCAGCAGTCTGGCGATTGGCTACGAGCAGTACTTC. It yields the protein CASSLAIGYEQYF.

This chain links TRBV9 with TRBJ2-2, with 13 bases fitting TRBD2. J lost 2 bases, V lost 4 bases, and 8 bases had no gene match. This CDR3 region has 18 residues. Germline V lookup: CDR1 SGDLS, CDR2 YYNGEE. CDR3 amino acids: CASSPRTSGGLNTGELFF. The CDR3 DNA reads as TGTGCCAGCAGCCCCCGGACTAGCGGGGGCCTAAACACCGGGGAGCTGTTTTTT.

To note about this clone: Other DNA sequences within the sample encode an identical CDR3. The chain is built from TRBV19 and TRBJ2-2, with TRBD2 matching over 8 bases. Germline V gene lookup returns CDR1 LNHDA and CDR2 SQIVND (reference sequence). The V gene end was trimmed by 9 bases and the J gene end by 0 bases; junction bases not matched to a gene: 6. The CDR3 contains 15 residues. DNA of the CDR3: TGTGCCAGCAGCGGGGGTCCGGCGAACACCGGGGAGCTGTTTTTT. Encoded protein: CASSGGPANTGELFF.

The rearrangement joins TRBV5-4 to TRBJ1-2, with D possibly matching TRBD1 (5 bases). CDR1 and CDR2 (germline): SGHNT, YYREEE (reference sequence). The CDR3 loop spans 13 amino acids. The germline V and J ends were trimmed by 5 bases and 8 bases, with 16 bases remaining between them. CDR3 DNA sequence: TGTGCCAGCAGAACGGCCCTGTCAGGGGGCTACACCTTC. Protein product: CASRTALSGGYTF.

V gene TRBV28 combines with J gene TRBJ1-6; TRBD1 matches 9 bases. V lost 4 bases to trimming and J lost 9 bases; unmatched junction nucleotides: 7. The CDR3 sequence is 15 residues long. Germline CDR1 and CDR2: MDHEN and SYDVKM. The CDR3 region is CASSSQGAFSSPLHF. Written as DNA, the CDR3 is TGTGCCAGCAGTTCACAGGGGGCATTCAGTTCACCCCTCCACTTT.

CDR3 sequence: CAWNKPPLHF. The CDR3 DNA reads as TGTGCCTGGAATAAACCACCCCTCCACTTT. The chain combines TRBV30 with TRBJ1-6; no reliable D call. Per the germline V gene, CDR1 is GTSNPN and CDR2 is SVGIG (reference sequence). This CDR3 spans 10 amino acids. Trimming stripped 4 bases from V and 11 bases from J, with 6 bases between.

The chain uses TRBV6-6 and TRBJ1-1; D is unclear. The CDR3 sequence is 12 residues long. Trimming took off 7 bases at V and 1 base at J, with 7 bases between the two ends. Germline CDR1 reads MNHNY; CDR2 reads SVGAGI (reference sequence). The CDR3 loop reads CASTLWNTEAFF. The CDR3 DNA is TGTGCCAGCACCCTCTGGAACACTGAAGCTTTCTTT.

The gene calls are TRBV5-6 and TRBJ2-5; the D gene could be TRBD1 or TRBD2 (5 bases each). Per germline, CDR1 SGHDT and CDR2 YYEEEE. With 4 bases removed from V and 5 bases from J, the gap between germline ends came to 15 bases. The CDR3 runs 14 residues. As DNA, the CDR3 is TGTGCCAGCAGCGTCCGGGGCCCCCGGGAGACCCAGTACTTC. Amino acid sequence: CASSVRGPRETQYF.

The rearrangement joins TRBV6-5 to TRBJ2-7; 7 positions agree with TRBD2. Germline trimming cut 6 bases from V and 3 bases from J; bases unmatched to any gene: 11. The germline V gene encodes CDR1 MNHEY and CDR2 SVGAGI. The CDR3 is made up of 15 amino acids. The CDR3 DNA reads TGTGCCAGCAGGCCCCCCCTGGCGGGGGTCTACGAGCAGTACTTC. Translated: CASRPPLAGVYEQYF.

The chain is built from TRBV4-3 and TRBJ1-2, with D uncertain. The V gene lost 1 base and the J gene lost 8 bases, with 20 bases spanning the gap. The length of the CDR3 is 16 residues. Looked up from germline, CDR1 is LGHNA and CDR2 is YSLEER. The CDR3 bases are TGCGCCAGCAGCCAAGGGCTGTCAGGCAAGCACGACGGCTACACCTTC. Translation gives CASSQGLSGKHDGYTF.

Turning to this clone: The junction does not match germline at one end; this may be a read error. The V call is TRBV11-2, the J call TRBJ1-1; 8 nucleotides line up with TRBD1. The length of the CDR3 is 15 residues. CDR1 and CDR2 (germline): SGHAT, FQNNGV. The chain's CDR3 is CASSLRQGANAEAFF. The CDR3 DNA sequence: TGTGCCAGCAGCTTACGTCAGGGGGCGAACGCTGAAGCTTTCTTT.